Each of the 17 T cell receptor beta chains below was sequenced from the same sample in a study of early stage breast cancer tumors. Profiling relied on immunoSEQ multiplex PCR, and the TCRdb table lists in-frame clones only, not all of them. The sample lists 45,000 to 60,000 clones, 80% to 95% occurring once. What was sequenced was blood. These receptor sequences come from a person aged 65-85 years with breast cancer.

V and J are TRBV9 and TRBJ1-2; D is undetermined. Germline V gene data show CDR1 as SGDLS and CDR2 as YYNGEE. This CDR3 spans 15 amino acids. The V end lost 3 bases, the J end lost 1 base, and 13 bases lay between the germline ends. CDR3 DNA: TGTGCCAGCAGCGCTTCGGGGTTTATTAACTATGGCTACACCTTC. Its protein is CASSASGFINYGYTF.

The sample holds one count of this clone. The V gene is TRBV14, the J gene TRBJ2-7; the match to TRBD1 covers 8 bases. CDR3 length: 15 residues. The V gene's germline CDR1 is SGHDN and CDR2 FVKESK. The V gene end was trimmed by 1 base and the J gene end by 9 bases; junction bases not matched to a gene: 11. The CDR3 spells CASSQVRTGTSRQYF. The CDR3 DNA reads as TGTGCCAGCAGCCAAGTGCGGACAGGGACTTCTCGGCAGTACTTC. Full variable domain (outside the CDR3, taken from reference TRBV14 and TRBJ2-7): EAGVTQFPSHSVIEKGQTVTLRCDPISGHDNLYWYRRVMGKEIKFLLHFVKESKQDESGMPNNRFLAERTGGTYSTLKVQPAELEDSGVYFCASSQVRTGTSRQYFGPGTRLTVT.

V usage is TRBV18 and J usage is TRBJ2-7, with 8 bases fitting TRBD1. Germline V gene lookup returns CDR1 KGHSH and CDR2 LQKENI. V was pared by 6 bases and J by 5 bases, with 12 bases of the junction left unmatched. The CDR3 length is 15 residues. CDR3 nucleotide sequence: TGTGCCAGCTCCCAGACGAGACAGGGGAACCACGAGCAGTACTTC. Its protein is CASSQTRQGNHEQYF. The whole variable domain, remainder taken from reference TRBV18 and TRBJ2-7, is NAGVMQNPRHLVRRRGQEARLRCSPMKGHSHVYWYRQLPEEGLKFMVYLQKENIIDESGMPKERFSAEFPKEGPSILRIQQVVRGDSAAYFCASSQTRQGNHEQYFGPGTRLTVT.

The rearrangement joins TRBV19 to TRBJ2-7; D gene ambiguous. CDR3 length: 14 amino acids. Germline V gene lookup returns CDR1 LNHDA and CDR2 SQIVND (reference sequence). V was clipped by 2 bases and J by 5 bases, with 13 bases between them. The CDR3 loop reads CASSIFEAWDEQYF. The CDR3 nucleotides read TGTGCCAGTAGTATATTCGAGGCGTGGGACGAGCAGTACTTC.

The CDR3 loop is CASSPGRGNYGYTF. The CDR3, as DNA: TGTGCCAGCTCACCCGGGCGGGGGAACTATGGCTACACCTTC. The V gene is TRBV18, the J gene TRBJ1-2; D might be TRBD1 (5 bases). V was pared by 3 bases and J by 2 bases, with 10 bases between. Germline V gene data show CDR1 as KGHSH and CDR2 as LQKENI. CDR3 length: 14 residues.

This clone was observed once. The chain links TRBV25-1 to TRBJ1-5; 11 positions agree with TRBD1. With 6 bases clipped from V and 5 bases from J, the junction kept 12 bases outside the gene matches. The CDR3 is made up of 17 amino acids. Germline V CDR1 and CDR2: MGHDK, SYGVNS. The CDR3 coding sequence is TGTGCCAGCAGGGGGGACAGGGGGACGGGATTTGATCAGCCCCAGCATTTT. Translating gives CASRGDRGTGFDQPQHF.

V and J are TRBV30 and TRBJ2-5, with 7 bases identical to TRBD2. The germline V gene encodes CDR1 GTSNPN and CDR2 SVGIG (reference sequence). Trimming cost V 1 base and J 4 bases; bases outside gene matches: 6. This CDR3 contains 14 residues. The CDR3 nucleotides read TGTGCCTGGAGTGGGTTGGGGGGGGGAGAGACCCAGTACTTC. Its protein product is CAWSGLGGGETQYF.

The CDR3 region has the DNA TGCGCCAGCAGTGACAGGGTAGGCTACGAGCAGTACTTC. Amino acids: CASSDRVGYEQYF. The chain joins TRBV10-1 to TRBJ2-7, with a weak D call TRBD1 (5 bases). The CDR3 runs to 13 residues. V lost 3 bases and J lost 3, with 9 bases in between. Germline V gene sequence: CDR1 WNHNN, CDR2 SYGVQD (reference sequence).

J is TRBJ2-7 and V is TRBV2; a weak D match, TRBD1 (6 bases). Trimming took 7 bases from V and 3 from J, leaving 13 bases between them. Germline loops: CDR1 SNHLY, CDR2 FYNNEI. CDR3 size: 13 residues. The CDR3 region has the DNA TGTGCCAGCAAGGCAGACAGGTTCTACGAGCAGTACTTC. Its protein is CASKADRFYEQYF.

The rearrangement links TRBV7-8 to TRBJ2-7; D uncertain. V shed 1 base and J shed 3 bases, with 10 bases lying between them. Germline V gene lookup returns CDR1 SGHVS and CDR2 FQNEAQ. There are 14 residues in the CDR3. The CDR3 loop reads CASSLVAGNYEQYF. In nucleotides, the CDR3 is TGTGCCAGCAGCTTAGTCGCAGGAAACTACGAGCAGTACTTC.

The chain has TRBV30 and TRBJ1-5; 7 bases agree with TRBD1. The length of the CDR3 is 14 residues. The V gene's germline CDR1 is GTSNPN and CDR2 SVGIG (reference sequence). The V and J ends lost 1 base and 2 bases, in that order; junction bases with no gene match: 2. CDR3 protein: CAWSATGGNQPQHF. CDR3 DNA: TGTGCCTGGAGTGCAACAGGGGGCAATCAGCCCCAGCATTTT.

The V and J genes are TRBV5-5 and TRBJ2-5; D perhaps matches TRBD2 (5 bases). V was pared by 4 bases and J by 5 bases, with 12 bases between. Germline V gene lookup returns CDR1 SGHKS and CDR2 YYEKEE (reference sequence). This CDR3 is built from 13 residues. CDR3 loop: CASSPGMAETQYF. DNA for the CDR3: TGTGCCAGCAGCCCCGGGATGGCGGAGACCCAGTACTTC.

The chain couples TRBV25-1 to TRBJ1-1; TRBD1 might be the D (6 bases). The CDR3 contains 14 residues. V was pared by 4 bases and J by 1 base, with 10 bases between. CDR1 and CDR2 (germline): MGHDK, SYGVNS. The CDR3, as DNA: TGTGCCAGCAGTGCGGGGACAAGGAACACTGAAGCTTTCTTT. Amino acid sequence: CASSAGTRNTEAFF.

This clone was detected only once. The genes are TRBV7-2 and TRBJ2-1; 8 bases map to TRBD2. The V segment lost 5 bases and the J segment 5 bases; nucleotides outside the gene matches: 5. Germline CDR1 SGHTA, CDR2 FQGNSA. This CDR3 contains 14 residues. The CDR3: CASSTSGYDNEQFF. The CDR3 DNA follows: TGTGCCAGCAGCACTAGCGGCTATGACAATGAGCAGTTCTTC.

The chain carries TRBV6-5 and TRBJ2-5; D call uncertain. V was pared by 2 bases and J by 5 bases, with 12 bases between. CDR3 size: 14 residues. The germline V gene encodes CDR1 MNHEY and CDR2 SVGAGI. The CDR3 reads CASSYNGPRETQYF. The CDR3 DNA is TGTGCCAGCAGTTACAACGGTCCCCGGGAGACCCAGTACTTC.

This rearrangement joins TRBV5-1 to TRBJ2-5; D perhaps matches TRBD2 (7 bases). CDR3 length: 13 amino acids. V lost 9 bases to trimming and J lost 5 bases, with 17 bases between them. The germline gives CDR1 SGHRS, CDR2 YFSETQ. The CDR3 nucleotides are TGCGCCACCGAGGGGGGGTGGCGGGAGACCCAGTACTTC. It yields the protein CATEGGWRETQYF.

The chain has TRBV4-2 and TRBJ2-7; possibly TRBD2 for D (5 bases). The CDR3 has 15 amino acids. V dropped 0 bases and J dropped 3 bases, with 12 bases sitting between them. Germline V gene lookup returns CDR1 LGHNA and CDR2 YNFKEQ. The CDR3 is CASSQERLADYEQYF. The CDR3 bases are TGTGCCAGCAGCCAAGAACGTCTAGCCGACTACGAGCAGTACTTC.